This TCR beta chain was found in a study of blood T cell repertoires in COVID-19. Study details: COVID-19 samples from acute and convalescent phases originated in the United States, Italy and Spain. PBMCs, B-cell-depleted T cells, or T cells provided the cDNA or gDNA that made up the material.

Original data processing: Estimation of nucleated cell counts relied on the amplification of reference gene primers. Produced via immunoSEQ multiplex PCR; TCRdb's table is partial and in-frame only. V, J and clone size are taken as reported in that table, and D and trimming were inferred from the DNA itself. Here the sample spans some 120,000 clones, roughly 79% being singletons. CDR1 SGHVS and CDR2 FQNEAQ come from the germline V gene. V gave up 5 bases and J gave up 9 bases; unmatched junction bases: 13. This CDR3 has 17 amino acids. The table lists this clone with a few counts. Sequenced sample: peripheral blood. The receptor comes from a human donor in a cohort sampled during active COVID-19. V and J are TRBV7-8 and TRBJ2-1; 13 positions agree with TRBD2. The CDR3 loop is CASSPSRGTSGVGEQFF. CDR3 coding DNA: TGTGCCAGCAGCCCTAGTAGGGGGACTAGCGGGGTGGGTGAGCAGTTCTTC.